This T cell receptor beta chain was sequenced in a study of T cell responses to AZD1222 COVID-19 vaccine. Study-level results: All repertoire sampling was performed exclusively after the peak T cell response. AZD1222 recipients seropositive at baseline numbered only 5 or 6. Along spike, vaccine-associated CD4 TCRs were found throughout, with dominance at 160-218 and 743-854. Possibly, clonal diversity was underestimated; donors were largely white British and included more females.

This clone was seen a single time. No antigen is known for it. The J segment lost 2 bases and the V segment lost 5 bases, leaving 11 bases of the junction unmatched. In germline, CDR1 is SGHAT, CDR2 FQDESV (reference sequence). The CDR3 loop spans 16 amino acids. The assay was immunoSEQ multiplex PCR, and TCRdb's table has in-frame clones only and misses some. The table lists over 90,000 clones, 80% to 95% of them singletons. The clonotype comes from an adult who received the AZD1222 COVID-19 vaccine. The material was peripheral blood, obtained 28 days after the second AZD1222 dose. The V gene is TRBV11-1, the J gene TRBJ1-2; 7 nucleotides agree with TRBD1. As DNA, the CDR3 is TGTGCCAGCAGCCCAAGGACAGGCGGGAACAACTATGGCTACACCTTC. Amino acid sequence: CASSPRTGGNNYGYTF.